The 27 T cell receptor beta chains presented below share a single source sample, sequenced in a study of blood T cell repertoires in COVID-19 (dated by TCRdb to about 2020). The protocol used for the library was the immunoSEQ multiplex PCR assay. TCRdb holds this immuneACCESS table with in-frame rearrangements only. Some clones are missing; in checked studies, unresolved V genes explain under half, and the rest has no known cause. The table for this sample lists some 130,000 clones; approximately 86% of them were counted only once. Of the sample, over 10% falls within the top ten clones. Sequenced material: peripheral blood. These receptors all stem from a woman aged 70 to 79 with COVID-19, enrolled during active disease.

The sample holds one count of this clone. The gene calls are TRBV2 and TRBJ1-1, with D perhaps TRBD1 (5 bases). Looked up from germline, CDR1 is SNHLY and CDR2 is FYNNEI. CDR3 size: 14 residues. Trimming left V 6 bases short and J 0 bases short, with 11 bases between. The CDR3 DNA reads TGTGCCAGCAGGCCTGACAGATTGAACACTGAAGCTTTCTTT. Protein sequence: CASRPDRLNTEAFF. Based on the CDR3 plus reference TRBV2 and TRBJ1-1, the full variable domain is EPEVTQTPSHQVTQMGQEVILRCVPISNHLYFYWYRQILGQKVEFLVSFYNNEISEKSEIFDDQFSVERPDGSNFTLKIRSTKLEDSAMYFCASRPDRLNTEAFFGQGTRLTVV.

The chain recombines TRBV2 with TRBJ1-6; a possible D gene is TRBD1 (6 bases). Trimming removed 7 bases from V and 6 bases from J, with 16 bases in between. The CDR3 is 15 residues long. The germline gives CDR1 SNHLY, CDR2 FYNNEI. The CDR3 region has the DNA TGTGCCAGCACCTCGGGGGGGGGCGGTAATTCACCCCTCCACTTT. Translating gives CASTSGGGGNSPLHF. The whole variable domain, remainder taken from reference TRBV2 and TRBJ1-6, is EPEVTQTPSHQVTQMGQEVILRCVPISNHLYFYWYRQILGQKVEFLVSFYNNEISEKSEIFDDQFSVERPDGSNFTLKIRSTKLEDSAMYFCASTSGGGGNSPLHFGNGTRLTVT.

The CDR3, as DNA: TGTGCCAGCAGCGTAGGCGGCAATAATTCACCCCTCCACTTT. This encodes CASSVGGNNSPLHF. J is TRBJ1-6 and V is TRBV9; D not resolved. Trimming cost V 0 bases and J 5 bases, with 6 bases left between them. This CDR3 comprises 14 residues. CDR1 and CDR2 (germline): SGDLS, YYNGEE. Drawing the rest from reference TRBV9 and TRBJ1-6, the complete variable domain is DSGVTQTPKHLITATGQRVTLRCSPRSGDLSVYWYQQSLDQGLQFLIQYYNGEERAKGNILERFSAQQFPDLHSELNLSSLELGDSALYFCASSVGGNNSPLHFGNGTRLTVT.

The chain employs TRBV18 and TRBJ2-2, with 7 bases lining up with TRBD2. CDR1 is KGHSH and CDR2 is LQKENI in the germline V gene. The CDR3 is 16 residues long. V dropped 1 base and J dropped 1; count of bases not matched to a gene: 3. The CDR3 DNA sequence: TGTGCCAGCTCACCACTTGCGGGGGTGAACACCGGGGAGCTGTTTTTT. Translation: CASSPLAGVNTGELFF.

The chain employs TRBV29-1 and TRBJ2-2; 8 positions match TRBD1. CDR1 and CDR2 from the germline V gene are SQVTM and ANQGSEA. The CDR3 is 13 residues long. J gave up 6 bases and V 3 bases, and 3 bases lay outside the gene matches. The CDR3: CSVDQGAAGELFF. DNA of the CDR3: TGCAGCGTTGACCAGGGGGCGGCCGGGGAGCTGTTTTTT.

The chain recombines TRBV7-8 with TRBJ1-2; the D gene is possibly TRBD1 (5 bases). The length of the CDR3 is 13 residues. Trimming took off 5 bases at V and 7 bases at J, with 14 bases between the two ends. The germline V gene encodes CDR1 SGHVS and CDR2 FQNEAQ. CDR3 amino acids: CASSLQGVGGYTF. As DNA, the CDR3 is TGTGCCAGCAGCCTGCAAGGGGTGGGTGGCTACACCTTC.

Only one count was recorded for this clone. This chain links TRBV30 with TRBJ1-1; a possible D gene is TRBD1 (5 bases). This CDR3 is built from 13 residues. V lost 1 base and J 2 bases, leaving 8 bases between the germline ends. Germline V gene sequence: CDR1 GTSNPN, CDR2 SVGIG (reference sequence). This chain's CDR3 is CAWSGQFNTEAFF. DNA of the CDR3: TGTGCCTGGAGTGGACAGTTCAACACTGAAGCTTTCTTT.

CDR3 loop: CASSQAYSVGGEKLFF. In DNA, the CDR3 is TGTGCCAGCAGCCAAGCCTACAGTGTCGGGGGTGAAAAACTGTTTTTT. The V call is TRBV3-1 (or the pseudogene TRBV3-2), the J call TRBJ1-4; possible D gene TRBD1, 5 bases. The CDR3 spans 16 residues. Germline V CDR1 and CDR2: LGHDT, YNNKEL (reference sequence). V was cut by 1 base and J by 7 bases, with 16 bases left in between.

CDR3 nucleotide sequence: TGCGCCAGCAGCCGGGCAGACAACAGGGATGGGGAAAAACTGTTTTTT. Its protein product is CASSRADNRDGEKLFF. This rearrangement joins TRBV4-1 to TRBJ1-4, with D tentatively TRBD1 (6 bases). Germline loops: CDR1 MGHRA, CDR2 YSYEKL. Trimming stripped 4 bases from V and 8 bases from J, with 20 bases between. CDR3 length equals 16 residues.

The chain is built from TRBV28 and TRBJ2-1, with TRBD2 matching over 10 bases. V was pared by 6 bases and J by 0 bases, with 2 bases of the junction left unmatched. CDR1 is MDHEN and CDR2 is SYDVKM in the germline V gene. This CDR3 is built from 15 residues. CDR3 amino acids: CASRTSGSSYNEQFF. The CDR3 DNA follows: TGTGCCAGCAGGACTAGCGGGTCCTCCTACAATGAGCAGTTCTTC.

A single count supports this clone. V gene TRBV7-2 combines with J gene TRBJ2-7; a possible D gene is TRBD1 (6 bases). This CDR3 has 15 amino acids. The germline gives CDR1 SGHTA, CDR2 FQGNSA. Deletions cut 8 bases from V and 0 bases from J, with 17 bases between. The CDR3 spells CASRLSTGISYEQYF. The CDR3 DNA reads TGTGCCAGCCGCCTCTCGACAGGAATCTCCTACGAGCAGTACTTC.

This chain joins TRBV7-2 and TRBJ1-6; D not certain. Germline CDR1 SGHTA, CDR2 FQGNSA. V lost 6 bases to trimming and J lost 7 bases, with 13 bases between them. This CDR3 comprises 14 residues. CDR3 DNA: TGTGCCAGCAGACTCTTCGTCCCAAATTCACCCCTCCACTTT. Amino acids: CASRLFVPNSPLHF.

The chain has TRBV6-5 and TRBJ1-2, with a possible D match to TRBD1 (6 bases). CDR1 is MNHEY, CDR2 SVGAGI, per germline. Trimming took off 6 bases at V and 4 bases at J, with 15 bases between the two ends. The CDR3 loop spans 14 amino acids. The CDR3 region is CASSPQGDTYGYTF. CDR3 bases: TGTGCCAGCAGCCCACAGGGAGATACCTATGGCTACACCTTC.

The rearrangement joins TRBV5-1 to TRBJ2-1; 8 nucleotides agree with TRBD1. The CDR3 is 15 amino acids. V lost 0 bases and J lost 7; bases outside the gene matches: 6. Germline lookup yields CDR1 SGHRS and CDR2 YFSETQ. CDR3 DNA sequence: TGCGCCAGCAGCTTGGAGCAGGGGGCTTGGAATGAGCAGTTCTTC. Residues: CASSLEQGAWNEQFF. Filled out from reference TRBV5-1 and TRBJ2-1, the complete variable domain reads KAGVTQTPRYLIKTRGQQVTLSCSPISGHRSVSWYQQTPGQGLQFLFEYFSETQRNKGNFPGRFSGRQFSNSRSEMNVSTLELGDSALYLCASSLEQGAWNEQFFGPGTRLTVL.

The CDR3 DNA reads TGTGCCAGCTCACCAGGGCCCAGGCAGAATCAGCCCCAGCATTTT. Its protein is CASSPGPRQNQPQHF. The chain couples TRBV18 to TRBJ1-5; D gene ambiguous. The V end lost 2 bases, the J end lost 4 bases, and 12 bases lay between the germline ends. The CDR3 covers 15 residues. CDR1 and CDR2 from the germline V gene are KGHSH and LQKENI.

The rearrangement uses TRBV2 and TRBJ1-2; D is possibly TRBD1 (6 bases). V shed 6 bases and J shed 2 bases, with 16 bases lying between them. Looked up from germline, CDR1 is SNHLY and CDR2 is FYNNEI. The CDR3 extends over 15 amino acids. Here the CDR3 reads CASSEERGFNYGYTF. CDR3 in DNA: TGTGCCAGCAGCGAGGAAAGGGGGTTCAACTATGGCTACACCTTC.

The V and J genes are TRBV28 and TRBJ2-7; weak D call: TRBD1 (7 bases). The CDR3 extends over 14 amino acids. Germline CDR1 and CDR2: MDHEN and SYDVKM. Trimming removed 7 bases from V and 3 bases from J, with 16 bases in between. The CDR3 here is CASKWRDSYYEQYF. The CDR3, as DNA: TGTGCCAGCAAGTGGAGGGACAGTTACTACGAGCAGTACTTC.

The gene calls are TRBV29-1 and TRBJ1-1; no definite D call. Trimming shortened V by 7 bases and J by 4 bases, and 13 bases separated the two germline ends. From germline, CDR1 is SQVTM and CDR2 ANQGSEA. The CDR3 extends over 12 amino acids. The CDR3 DNA reads TGCAGCGCCCTAGGCCCGGGCACTGAAGCTTTCTTT. It encodes CSALGPGTEAFF.

Worth noting for this clone: Other DNA sequences of this sample code for an identical CDR3. The gene calls are TRBV18 and TRBJ1-1, with 11 bases identical to TRBD1. The CDR3 runs to 14 residues. CDR1 and CDR2 from the germline V gene are KGHSH and LQKENI. V was pared by 3 bases and J by 4 bases, with 1 base of the junction left unmatched. The CDR3 region has the DNA TGTGCCAGCTCACCCGGGACAGGGGGCACTGAAGCTTTCTTT. Translating gives CASSPGTGGTEAFF.

The J gene is TRBJ2-7, the V gene TRBV6-1; 7 bases are shared with TRBD1. From germline, CDR1 is MNHNS and CDR2 SASEGT. V gave up 3 bases and J gave up 1 base; unmatched junction bases: 3. This CDR3 region has 14 residues. The CDR3 DNA follows: TGTGCCAGCAGTGATCTGGGACAGTCCTACGAGCAGTACTTC. Encoded protein: CASSDLGQSYEQYF.

The chain combines TRBV18 with TRBJ1-2; D possibly corresponds to TRBD1 (5 bases). CDR3 size: 15 residues. CDR1 and CDR2 (germline): KGHSH, LQKENI. Trimming stripped 2 bases from V and 3 bases from J, with 13 bases between. The CDR3 DNA reads TGTGCCAGCTCACCAGGTCAGGGTGTGGACTATGGCTACACCTTC. Translated: CASSPGQGVDYGYTF. Full variable domain (rest looked up from reference TRBV18 and TRBJ1-2): NAGVMQNPRHLVRRRGQEARLRCSPMKGHSHVYWYRQLPEEGLKFMVYLQKENIIDESGMPKERFSAEFPKEGPSILRIQQVVRGDSAAYFCASSPGQGVDYGYTFGSGTRLTVV.

This rearrangement joins TRBV5-1 to TRBJ2-3; 12 bases line up with TRBD2. The ends lost 6 bases at V and 0 bases at J; junction bases unmatched: 5. The germline gives CDR1 SGHRS, CDR2 YFSETQ. The length of the CDR3 is 16 residues. CDR3 residues: CASNPTSGGSTDTQYF. The DNA of the CDR3 is TGCGCCAGCAACCCGACTAGCGGGGGAAGCACAGATACGCAGTATTTT.

The gene calls are TRBV11-2 and TRBJ1-1; D remains unclear. The V end lost 5 bases, the J end lost 4 bases, and 5 bases lay between the germline ends. Germline V gene sequence: CDR1 SGHAT, CDR2 FQNNGV. The CDR3 spans 11 residues. The CDR3: CASSPGTEAFF. The CDR3 nucleotides read TGTGCCAGCAGCCCGGGCACTGAAGCTTTCTTT.

The chain joins TRBV3-1 (or the pseudogene TRBV3-2) to TRBJ2-7; 9 bases are shared with TRBD2. The CDR3 length is 14 residues. Germline lookup yields CDR1 LGHDT and CDR2 YNNKEL (reference sequence). Trimming took 4 bases from V and 4 from J; bases not matched to a gene: 5. This CDR3 is CASSLTSGRYEQYF. In DNA form, the CDR3 reads TGTGCCAGCAGCCTCACGAGCGGGAGGTACGAGCAGTACTTC.

The chain combines TRBV24-1 with TRBJ2-5, with 7 bases that match TRBD1. The length of the CDR3 is 12 residues. Germline V lookup: CDR1 KGHDR, CDR2 SFDVKD. J lost 1 base, V lost 9 bases, and 1 base had no gene match. In DNA form, the CDR3 reads TGTGCCACCCGGGACAGCCAAGAGACCCAGTACTTC. Its translation: CATRDSQETQYF.

This chain joins TRBV5-6 and TRBJ2-5, with 9 bases aligning to TRBD1. The CDR3 extends over 14 amino acids. V was clipped by 6 bases and J by 4 bases; unmatched bases: 7. CDR1 and CDR2 (germline): SGHDT, YYEEEE. This CDR3 is CASIEQGATETQYF. The CDR3 coding sequence is TGTGCCAGCATCGAACAGGGGGCAACAGAGACCCAGTACTTC. The full variable domain, rest sourced from reference TRBV5-6 and TRBJ2-5, is DAGVTQSPTHLIKTRGQQVTLRCSPKSGHDTVSWYQQALGQGPQFIFQYYEEEERQRGNFPDRFSGHQFPNYSSELNVNALLLGDSALYLCASIEQGATETQYFGPGTRLLVL.

The rearrangement links TRBV28 to TRBJ1-2; 8 bases align to TRBD1. The CDR3 sequence is 15 residues long. V was clipped by 6 bases and J by 13 bases; unmatched bases: 19. CDR1 is MDHEN and CDR2 is SYDVKM in the germline V gene. The CDR3 sequence: CASRRSPGQEIACTF. The CDR3 nucleotides are TGTGCCAGCAGACGATCCCCGGGACAGGAAATTGCTTGCACCTTC.